The 20 T cell receptor beta chains in this list originate from one sample, sequenced in a study of T cells in Graves' hyperthyroidism and ophthalmopathy. Amplified TCR beta CDR3 regions came from RNA transcripts. A set of HTBI primers served as the primers for a first-round RT-PCR of the TCR CDR3. TCRdb reprocessed the multiplex PCR reads via MiXCR and lists one record per CDR3 protein. This table has hundreds of thousands of distinct CDR3 sequences, approximately 14% appearing once. The sequenced sample was blood. The receptors were sampled from a woman aged 45-59 years with Graves' ophthalmopathy.

This clonotype was recorded a few times. J is TRBJ2-7 and V is TRBV20-1, with 7 nucleotides matching TRBD1. Germline values: CDR1 DFQATT, CDR2 SNEGSKA (reference sequence). With 5 bases clipped from V and 2 bases from J, the junction kept 12 bases outside the gene matches. CDR3 length: 15 residues. CDR3 bases: TGCAGTGCTTTTTCGAGGACAGGCCTGACCTACGAGCAGTACTTC. It specifies CSAFSRTGLTYEQYF.

V and J are TRBV9 and TRBJ2-2; no clear D. This CDR3 spans 14 amino acids. V was cut by 0 bases and J by 4 bases, with 7 bases left in between. Germline V gives CDR1 SGDLS, CDR2 YYNGEE. The DNA for the CDR3 is TGTGCCAGCAGCGTAGGCCAGACCACCGGGGAGCTGTTTTTT. It yields the protein CASSVGQTTGELFF.

This clonotype turned up a few times. CDR3 DNA: TGTGCCAGCAGCTTAGTTGTGGGCCCGAACACCGGGGAGCTGTTTTTT. Translation gives CASSLVVGPNTGELFF. The V and J genes are TRBV7-8 and TRBJ2-2; D remains ambiguous. CDR3 size: 16 residues. The V gene lost 1 base and the J gene lost 0 bases, with 9 bases spanning the gap. CDR1 and CDR2 from the germline V gene are SGHVS and FQNEAQ.

This clonotype was observed many times. The chain employs TRBV29-1 and TRBJ2-3; TRBD1 or TRBD2 may be the D gene (7 bases each). The CDR3 is made up of 17 amino acids. Trimming left V 4 bases short and J 3 bases short, with 23 bases between. Germline CDR1 is SQVTM and CDR2 is ANQGSEA. CDR3 DNA sequence: TGCAGCGTTGGAGAACTTTGGGGAGGGGGCGCAACAGATACGCAGTATTTT. This encodes CSVGELWGGGATDTQYF.

This clonotype was seen a handful of times. The V and J genes are TRBV5-5 and TRBJ2-7; 8 bases map to TRBD1. CDR1 and CDR2 (germline): SGHKS, YYEKEE (reference sequence). J was trimmed by 3 bases and V by 0 bases; bases with no gene match: 11. The CDR3 length is 17 residues. CDR3 nucleotides: TGTGCCAGCAGCTTGGTGTCCGGACAGGGTTTAGTCTACGAGCAGTACTTC. Its translation is CASSLVSGQGLVYEQYF.

This clonotype came up many times. The genes are TRBV20-1 and TRBJ2-5; D remains unclear. The CDR3 runs to 12 residues. V lost 0 bases to trimming and J lost 5 bases, with 7 bases between them. CDR1 and CDR2 (germline): DFQATT, SNEGSKA (reference sequence). CDR3 DNA sequence: TGCAGTGCTAGAGATTGGCGGGAGACCCAGTACTTC. Its translation: CSARDWRETQYF.

This clonotype has ten or more counts. The chain couples TRBV7-2 to TRBJ2-7; D remains unclear. Trimming took 2 bases from V and 0 from J, leaving 14 bases between them. This CDR3 is 16 amino acids long. In germline, CDR1 is SGHTA, CDR2 FQGNSA. Here the CDR3 reads CASSLISGATSYEQYF. CDR3 bases: TGTGCCAGCAGCTTAATATCCGGTGCCACCTCCTACGAGCAGTACTTC.

This clonotype has just a few counts. This sequence joins TRBV4-2 and TRBJ2-3; TRBD2 matches 16 bases. V lost 4 bases, J lost 1 base, and 2 bases stayed unmatched. The germline V gene encodes CDR1 LGHNA and CDR2 YNFKEQ. The CDR3 extends over 17 amino acids. The CDR3 DNA is TGTGCCAGCAGCCCGGGACTAGCGGGAGGGGGCACAGATACGCAGTATTTT. It yields the protein CASSPGLAGGGTDTQYF.

The gene calls are TRBV28 and TRBJ2-7; D is undetermined. Trimming stripped 4 bases from V and 0 bases from J, with 13 bases between. The germline V gene encodes CDR1 MDHEN and CDR2 SYDVKM. This CDR3 region has 15 residues. CDR3 sequence: CASSSGGLDSYEQYF. The CDR3 coding sequence is TGTGCCAGCAGTTCCGGTGGCCTAGACTCCTACGAGCAGTACTTC.

This clonotype was observed many times. The J gene is TRBJ2-2, the V gene TRBV7-2; 8 nucleotides align to TRBD2. With 4 bases clipped from V and 5 bases from J, the junction kept 12 bases outside the gene matches. This CDR3 spans 17 amino acids. Germline-derived CDR1 and CDR2 are SGHTA and FQGNSA. Here the CDR3 reads CASSSPSGQVGTGELFF. The CDR3 coding sequence is TGTGCCAGCAGCTCACCTAGCGGGCAGGTGGGGACCGGGGAGCTGTTTTTT. The full variable domain, rest sourced from reference TRBV7-2 and TRBJ2-2, is GAGVSQSPSNKVTEKGKDVELRCDPISGHTALYWYRQSLGQGLEFLIYFQGNSAPDKSGLPSDRFSAERTGGSVSTLTIQRTQQEDSAVYLCASSSPSGQVGTGELFFGEGSRLTVL.

This clonotype was counted at least ten times. The rearrangement links TRBV3-1 to TRBJ1-2; D not resolved. V was trimmed by 4 bases and J by 1 base, leaving 10 bases between them. The CDR3 is made up of 14 amino acids. The germline gives CDR1 LGHDT, CDR2 YNNKEL (reference sequence). This chain's CDR3 is CASSLQTSNYGYTF. CDR3 coding DNA: TGTGCCAGCAGCCTCCAGACCAGTAACTATGGCTACACCTTC.

At least ten counts were recorded for this clonotype. The chain has TRBV20-1 and TRBJ1-5, with D unresolved. Trimming took 6 bases from V and 2 from J, leaving 5 bases between them. The CDR3 contains 11 residues. Per the germline V gene, CDR1 is DFQATT and CDR2 is SNEGSKA (reference sequence). The CDR3 loop reads CSALGNQPQHF. The CDR3 bases are TGCAGTGCATTAGGCAATCAGCCCCAGCATTTT.

This clonotype was seen more than once but under ten times. The chain carries TRBV7-2 and TRBJ1-4; D unresolved. V was shortened by 2 bases and J by 0 bases, with 13 bases between the two germline ends. This CDR3 region has 17 residues. Germline V gene data show CDR1 as SGHTA and CDR2 as FQGNSA. CDR3 sequence: CASSLSPARTTNEKLFF. The CDR3 DNA sequence: TGTGCCAGCAGCTTATCCCCAGCCCGGACAACTAATGAAAAACTGTTTTTT.

The genes are TRBV27 and TRBJ2-1; weak D call: TRBD2 (5 bases). CDR3 length: 15 amino acids. Looked up from germline, CDR1 is MNHEY and CDR2 is SMNVEV (reference sequence). V shed 1 base and J shed 9 bases, with 16 bases lying between them. In DNA, the CDR3 is TGTGCCAGCAGTTTATATAGCGAGAGGGCCGGTGAGCAGTTCTTC. Its protein product is CASSLYSERAGEQFF.

The rearrangement links TRBV2 to TRBJ2-1; tentatively, D is TRBD1 or TRBD2 (6 bases each). Deletions cut 6 bases from V and 3 bases from J, with 12 bases between. CDR3 length equals 14 residues. Germline assignment: CDR1 SNHLY and CDR2 FYNNEI. The CDR3 region is CASRLGGGYNEQFF. The CDR3 DNA reads as TGTGCCAGCAGGTTGGGGGGCGGCTACAATGAGCAGTTCTTC.

V gene TRBV5-1 combines with J gene TRBJ1-1, with no clear D. This CDR3 is built from 14 residues. The ends were cut back, 2 bases at V and 4 bases at J, with 12 bases in the middle. Germline V gene lookup returns CDR1 SGHRS and CDR2 YFSETQ. The chain's CDR3 is CASSFKGEGTEAFF. CDR3 nucleotide sequence: TGCGCCAGCAGCTTTAAGGGAGAGGGCACTGAAGCTTTCTTT.

The table lists this clonotype with many counts. This chain joins TRBV20-1 and TRBJ2-7; maybe TRBD1 (6 bases). The CDR3 is 14 amino acids. V gave up 2 bases and J gave up 2 bases, with 13 bases separating them. From germline, CDR1 is DFQATT and CDR2 SNEGSKA (reference sequence). The CDR3: CSARSYRDTYEQYF. In DNA, the CDR3 is TGCAGTGCTAGATCTTACCGGGACACCTACGAGCAGTACTTC.

The rearrangement links TRBV2 to TRBJ1-2; D unresolved. Germline V gene lookup returns CDR1 SNHLY and CDR2 FYNNEI. There are 13 residues in the CDR3. Between the trimmed V and J ends, which lost 3 bases and 2 bases, there was a span of 7 bases. Here the CDR3 reads CASSDGQNYGYTF. As DNA, the CDR3 is TGTGCCAGCAGTGATGGCCAGAACTATGGCTACACCTTC.

The chain couples TRBV10-3 to TRBJ1-6, with 11 bases that match TRBD1. The CDR3 covers 15 residues. V was clipped by 7 bases and J by 8 bases; unmatched bases: 7. CDR1 ENHRY and CDR2 SYGVKD come from the germline V gene. Here the CDR3 DNA reads TGTGCCATCAAAAGGACAGGGGGCTTAGATTCACCCCTCCACTTT. This codes for CAIKRTGGLDSPLHF.

This clonotype was seen at least ten times. This chain links TRBV13 with TRBJ2-3, with 7 bases that match TRBD2. Looked up from germline, CDR1 is PRHDT and CDR2 is FYEKMQ (reference sequence). Trimming took 10 bases from V and 0 from J; bases not matched to a gene: 10. The CDR3 is 15 amino acids. The CDR3 DNA reads TGTGCCATCTACTCTAGCGGAATGAGCACAGATACGCAGTATTTT. This sequence encodes CAIYSSGMSTDTQYF.